These T cell receptor beta chains were read from a single sample in a study of CD8+ T cells in alopecia areata. The protocol was immunoSEQ multiplex PCR, while the TCRdb copy is restricted to in-frame clones and leaves out a portion. Of 150,000 or so clones in the sample, 58% were seen once. The source was CD4+ T cells sorted from blood, collected at approximately week 61, from a patient treated with tofacitinib. These receptors were obtained from a human donor with alopecia areata. CDR3s include the opening cysteine and the closing phenylalanine or tryptophan. D genes are given only for firm matches. Size is stated for part of the rows, as once, few or many counts, or as a class when the clone is expanded.

>few|TRBV2|NA|TRBJ2-2
TGTGCCAGCACTCGGGACCAAGGACGTGGAGGGGAGCTGTTTTTT
CASTRDQGRGGELFF
>once|TRBV9|TRBD2|TRBJ2-3
TGTGCCAGCAGCGTTGGGACTAGCGGGGATACGCAGTATTTT
CASSVGTSGDTQYF
>NA|TRBV5-6|NA|TRBJ1-2
TGTGCCAGCAGCTTGGGTCCGGGCTACACCTTC
CASSLGPGYTF
>NA|TRBV29-1|NA|TRBJ1-1
TGCAGCGTTGAGGCTAACACTGAAGCTTTCTTT
CSVEANTEAFF
>once|TRBV9|TRBD2|TRBJ2-3
TGTGCCAGCAGCCTTACTAGCGGGGGCACAGATACGCAGTATTTT
CASSLTSGGTDTQYF
>NA|TRBV30|NA|TRBJ1-4
TGTGCCTGGAGCCCGTTAGCACACGAAAAACTGTTTTTT
CAWSPLAHEKLFF
>NA|TRBV10-3|TRBD2|TRBJ2-3
TGTGCCACGCAATGGAGCGGGGACTACACAGATACGCAGTATTTT
CATQWSGDYTDTQYF
>NA|TRBV29-1|NA|TRBJ2-7
TGCAGCGTTGTGTTCACCAAGGCCCTCTACGAGCAGTACTTC
CSVVFTKALYEQYF
>NA|TRBV11-2|NA|TRBJ2-7
TGTGCCAGCAGCTTAGCGGCAGGCCCCTACGAGCAGTACTTC
CASSLAAGPYEQYF
>NA|TRBV29-1|NA|TRBJ2-1
TGCAGCGTTGTGGGGGATAGGGATGAGCAGTTCTTC
CSVVGDRDEQFF
>NA|TRBV30|NA|TRBJ2-3
TGTGCCTGGAGTCCAGGGGGCACAGATACGCAGTATTTT
CAWSPGGTDTQYF
>NA|TRBV19|NA|TRBJ2-5
TGTGCCAGTACCGGGTGGGGCGGAGAGACCCAGTACTTC
CASTGWGGETQYF
>few|TRBV18|NA|TRBJ1-6
TGTGCCAGCTCACCAAACAGGAATTCACCCCTCCACTTT
CASSPNRNSPLHF
>few|TRBV29-1|TRBD2|TRBJ2-1
TGCAGCGTGCGACTAGCGGGGGATGAGCAGTTCTTC
CSVRLAGDEQFF
>NA|TRBV18|NA|TRBJ2-7
TGTGCCAGCTCCTACGGCAGGGAAGACTACGAGCAGTACTTC
CASSYGREDYEQYF
>NA|TRBV5-1|NA|TRBJ1-4
TGCGCCAGCAGCTTGGGTTACGGATCAACTAATGAAAAACTGTTTTTT
CASSLGYGSTNEKLFF
>few|TRBV27|TRBD1|TRBJ1-1
TGTGCCAGCAGTCTAACAGGGGGGACTGAAGCTTTCTTT
CASSLTGGTEAFF
>NA|TRBV18|TRBD1|TRBJ2-7
TGTGCCAGCTCACCACTACAGGGGGCGAGGGAGCAGTACTTC
CASSPLQGAREQYF